These T cell receptor beta chains were read from a single sample in a study of cytomegalovirus exposure and HLA in healthy donors. TCRdb keeps only in-frame clones here, not all; method: immunoSEQ multiplex PCR. Among 100,000 to 150,000 clones listed, roughly nine tenths were seen once. Sequencing input: PBMCs. The receptors were gathered from a woman aged 18 to 35 in good health and CMV-seronegative. Both conserved end residues are part of each CDR3.

J,V,CDR3
TRBJ2-3,TRBV5-1,CASSLGVLGQTQYF
TRBJ2-4,TRBV6-6,CASTGGNIQYF
TRBJ2-7,TRBV19,CASSPGLPYEQYF
TRBJ2-5,TRBV2,CATETQYF
TRBJ1-5,TRBV18,CASSRQGPYQPQHF
TRBJ1-1,TRBV18,CASSHRDAEAFF
TRBJ2-7,TRBV4-1,CASSQGGGAGGEYEQYF
TRBJ1-2,TRBV7-8,CASSLAFIRYGYTF
TRBJ2-5,TRBV2,CASSDGRGGRTQYF
TRBJ1-1,TRBV5-4,CASSLEGPRMNTEAFF